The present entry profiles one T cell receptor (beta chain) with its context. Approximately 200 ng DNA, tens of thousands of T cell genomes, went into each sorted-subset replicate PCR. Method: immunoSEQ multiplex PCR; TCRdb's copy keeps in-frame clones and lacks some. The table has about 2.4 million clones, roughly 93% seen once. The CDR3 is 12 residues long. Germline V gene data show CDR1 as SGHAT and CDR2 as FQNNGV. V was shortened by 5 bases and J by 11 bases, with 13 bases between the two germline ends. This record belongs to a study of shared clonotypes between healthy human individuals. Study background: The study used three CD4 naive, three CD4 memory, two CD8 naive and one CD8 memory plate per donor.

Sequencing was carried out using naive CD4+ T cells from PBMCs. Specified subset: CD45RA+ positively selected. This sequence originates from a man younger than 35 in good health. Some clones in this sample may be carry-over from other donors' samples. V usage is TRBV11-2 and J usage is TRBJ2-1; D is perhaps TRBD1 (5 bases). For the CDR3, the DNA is TGTGCCAGCAGCAGCGCAGGGCAAAAGCAGTTCTTC. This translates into CASSSAGQKQFF.